This passage covers 21 T cell receptor beta chains from one sample sequenced in a study of blood T cell repertoires in COVID-19. Produced via immunoSEQ multiplex PCR; TCRdb's table is partial and in-frame only. The table has about 350,000 clones, roughly 90% seen once; the top ten hold 3.5% to 4%. Input material: peripheral blood. The origin of the receptors is an older woman with COVID-19, enrolled during active disease.

This chain links TRBV19 with TRBJ1-6; D is possibly TRBD1 (5 bases). The germline CDR1 and CDR2 sequences are LNHDA and SQIVND (reference sequence). Trimming cost V 10 bases and J 10 bases, with 20 bases left between them. The CDR3 has 14 amino acids. CDR3 coding DNA: TGTGCCACCAAAGACGGGGGTCTGAAATCACCCCTCCACTTT. It codes for CATKDGGLKSPLHF.

The chain couples TRBV25-1 to TRBJ2-5; D might be TRBD1 (6 bases). The CDR3 is 13 residues long. Germline V gene data show CDR1 as MGHDK and CDR2 as SYGVNS. The V and J ends lost 8 bases and 3 bases respectively, with 13 bases between them. In DNA, the CDR3 is TGTGCCAGCGGGAGTACAGGGAAAGAGACCCAGTACTTC. This translates into CASGSTGKETQYF.

The chain joins TRBV2 to TRBJ2-7, with 8 bases matching TRBD2. There are 15 residues in the CDR3. Germline trimming cut 2 bases from V and 0 bases from J; bases unmatched to any gene: 3. Germline V gene data show CDR1 as SNHLY and CDR2 as FYNNEI. CDR3 in amino acids: CASSETGLVSYEQYF. Here the CDR3 DNA reads TGTGCCAGCAGTGAAACGGGACTAGTCTCCTACGAGCAGTACTTC.

With regard to this clone: This same CDR3 is encoded by further DNA sequences in the sample. The chain joins TRBV19 to TRBJ2-5, with D possibly being TRBD2 (6 bases). In germline, CDR1 is LNHDA, CDR2 SQIVND (reference sequence). The germline V and J ends were trimmed by 11 bases and 5 bases, with 12 bases remaining between them. The CDR3 spans 11 residues. CDR3 loop: CASQGGETQYF. Written as DNA, the CDR3 is TGTGCCTCTCAAGGAGGGGAGACCCAGTACTTC.

The J gene is TRBJ2-7, the V gene TRBV3-1 (or the pseudogene TRBV3-2), with TRBD2 as a possible D gene (5 bases). V dropped 1 base and J dropped 5 bases, with 15 bases sitting between them. Germline loops: CDR1 LGHDT, CDR2 YNNKEL (reference sequence). The CDR3 has 15 amino acids. This chain's CDR3 is CASSQGSSGSDEQYF. The CDR3 region has the DNA TGTGCCAGCAGCCAAGGCTCCTCGGGATCGGACGAGCAGTACTTC.

The rearrangement joins TRBV20-1 to TRBJ1-1; 7 nucleotides align to TRBD1. Germline loops: CDR1 DFQATT, CDR2 SNEGSKA (reference sequence). The CDR3 runs 15 residues. J lost 2 bases, V lost 3 bases, and 9 bases had no gene match. CDR3 DNA sequence: TGCAGTGCTAGTCTTACCGGGACAGCCAACACTGAAGCTTTCTTT. This translates into CSASLTGTANTEAFF.

This chain links TRBV19 with TRBJ1-1; TRBD1 matches 12 bases. Germline V gene sequence: CDR1 LNHDA, CDR2 SQIVND (reference sequence). The CDR3 totals 17 residues. V was clipped by 0 bases and J by 2 bases; unmatched bases: 4. The CDR3 here is CASSIEAGQGANTEAFF. The CDR3 region has the DNA TGTGCCAGTAGTATAGAGGCGGGACAGGGGGCTAACACTGAAGCTTTCTTT. Together with reference TRBV19 and TRBJ1-1, the CDR3 gives the full variable domain: DGGITQSPKYLFRKEGQNVTLSCEQNLNHDAMYWYRQDPGQGLRLIYYSQIVNDFQKGDIAEGYSVSREKKESFPLTVTSAQKNPTAFYLCASSIEAGQGANTEAFFGQGTRLTVV.

This chain joins TRBV14 and TRBJ2-7, with TRBD2 matching over 7 bases. From germline, CDR1 is SGHDN and CDR2 FVKESK. After removal of 1 base from V and 7 bases from J, the junction contained 4 bases not matched to a gene. The length of the CDR3 is 13 residues. The CDR3 bases are TGTGCCAGCAGCCAAGGCCTCGGGAGGGAGCAGTACTTC. Translating it yields CASSQGLGREQYF.

This chain joins TRBV5-8 and TRBJ1-1, with 7 bases matching TRBD1. CDR3 length: 15 residues. V lost 3 bases and J lost 3; bases outside the gene matches: 8. CDR1 and CDR2 from the germline V gene are SGHTS and YDEGEE. CDR3 DNA: TGTGCCAGCAGCTCGGGGCCGACAGGGCACACTGAAGCTTTCTTT. As protein: CASSSGPTGHTEAFF.

This chain uses TRBV5-1 with TRBJ1-3; D possibly corresponds to TRBD1 (6 bases). The CDR3 is made up of 16 amino acids. The germline gives CDR1 SGHRS, CDR2 YFSETQ. Trimming took 1 base from V and 0 from J, leaving 11 bases between them. The CDR3 here is CASSLQAGASGNTIYF. Here the CDR3 DNA reads TGCGCCAGCAGCTTGCAGGCAGGGGCCTCTGGAAACACCATATATTTT.

The chain uses TRBV19 and TRBJ1-2; no reliable D call. Trimming cost V 6 bases and J 4 bases, with 12 bases left between them. Germline-derived CDR1 and CDR2 are LNHDA and SQIVND (reference sequence). The CDR3 totals 13 residues. CDR3: CASRLDPSYGYTF. The CDR3 nucleotides read TGTGCCAGTAGGCTAGATCCTTCCTATGGCTACACCTTC.

The chain is built from TRBV7-3 and TRBJ1-2, with a possible D match to TRBD1 (5 bases). The CDR3 sequence is 13 residues long. Trimming took 3 bases from V and 7 from J, leaving 12 bases between them. Germline CDR1 reads SGHTA; CDR2 reads FQGTGA. The CDR3 region is CASSFRWGGGYTF. The CDR3, as DNA: TGTGCCAGCAGCTTCCGATGGGGGGGTGGCTACACCTTC.

The chain uses TRBV7-9 and TRBJ1-1; 8 positions match TRBD1. The CDR3 loop spans 14 amino acids. J gave up 1 base and V 6 bases, and 4 bases lay outside the gene matches. Germline values: CDR1 SEHNR, CDR2 FQNEAQ (reference sequence). CDR3 protein: CASRRTGQNTEAFF. In nucleotides, the CDR3 is TGTGCCAGCAGAAGGACAGGGCAGAACACTGAAGCTTTCTTT.

The chain carries TRBV3-1 (or the pseudogene TRBV3-2) and TRBJ2-7; 7 nucleotides agree with TRBD2. Germline lookup yields CDR1 LGHDT and CDR2 YNNKEL (reference sequence). Trimming at V came to 4 bases and at J to 1 base, leaving 4 bases not matched to a gene. This CDR3 has 14 residues. In DNA form, the CDR3 reads TGTGCCAGCAGCCGGAGCGGGGATTCCTACGAGCAGTACTTC. It specifies CASSRSGDSYEQYF.

The rearrangement joins TRBV6-5 to TRBJ1-5, with TRBD1 identical over 9 bases. This CDR3 region has 15 residues. Germline V gene lookup returns CDR1 MNHEY and CDR2 SVGAGI. Germline trimming cut 4 bases from V and 4 bases from J; bases unmatched to any gene: 5. In nucleotides, the CDR3 is TGTGCCAGCAGTTCGACAGGGGGAATGAATCAGCCCCAGCATTTT. This codes for CASSSTGGMNQPQHF.

This chain connects TRBV5-1 to TRBJ1-2; tentative D call: TRBD1 (6 bases). Germline lookup yields CDR1 SGHRS and CDR2 YFSETQ. V was trimmed by 4 bases and J by 6 bases, leaving 19 bases between them. CDR3 length equals 15 residues. The CDR3 here is CASSLLVSGANGYTF. In nucleotides, the CDR3 is TGCGCCAGCAGCCTCCTGGTGTCAGGGGCTAATGGCTACACCTTC.

The chain combines TRBV18 with TRBJ1-1; possible D gene TRBD1, 5 bases. This CDR3 has 16 residues. The germline V gene has CDR1 KGHSH and CDR2 LQKENI. The ends were cut back, 4 bases at V and 3 bases at J, with 18 bases in the middle. Here the CDR3 reads CASSLVVAGGDTEAFF. The CDR3 DNA follows: TGTGCCAGCTCACTGGTGGTCGCCGGAGGGGACACTGAAGCTTTCTTT.

The chain uses TRBV6-1 and TRBJ1-6; D is possibly TRBD1 (6 bases). The CDR3 is 15 residues long. Germline assignment: CDR1 MNHNS and CDR2 SASEGT. V lost 1 base, J lost 2 bases, and 6 bases lay in between. For the CDR3, the DNA is TGTGCCAGCAGTGAAGGGACAGCCTATAATTCACCCCTCCACTTT. It yields the protein CASSEGTAYNSPLHF.

The DNA for the CDR3 is TGTGCCAGCACCGGACCGGGGAGAGCCGGCGATGAGCAGTTCTTC. Translated, it gives CASTGPGRAGDEQFF. This rearrangement joins TRBV11-1 to TRBJ2-1, with D perhaps matching TRBD2 (5 bases). Trimming took 7 bases from V and 8 from J, leaving 21 bases between them. The V gene's germline CDR1 is SGHAT and CDR2 FQDESV (reference sequence). The CDR3 covers 15 residues.

The chain recombines TRBV7-2 with TRBJ1-2; 8 bases line up with TRBD1. The CDR3 runs to 15 residues. Trimming took 5 bases from V and 4 from J; bases not matched to a gene: 9. The germline gives CDR1 SGHTA, CDR2 FQGNSA. The CDR3 here is CASSAQGALTYGYTF. The CDR3 nucleotides are TGTGCCAGCAGCGCGCAGGGGGCGCTCACCTATGGCTACACCTTC.

V usage is TRBV4-1 and J usage is TRBJ1-1; a weak D match, TRBD1 (5 bases). The germline CDR1 and CDR2 sequences are MGHRA and YSYEKL. CDR3 length equals 19 residues. Trimming took 1 base from V and 1 from J, leaving 22 bases between them. This chain's CDR3 is CASSQVALQGAGKNTEAFF. Here the CDR3 DNA reads TGCGCCAGCAGCCAAGTTGCTTTACAAGGGGCAGGGAAGAACACTGAAGCTTTCTTT.